This T cell receptor beta chain stems from a study of post-analysis software for immune sequencing data. Concerning this clonotype: Its antigen is undetermined.

The library was made from cDNA and included unique molecular identifiers. Each CDR3 protein is one row after TCRdb ran MiXCR on the PCR reads. The sample contains under 900,000 distinct CDR3 sequences, about 57% of which appear only once. There are 15 residues in the CDR3. Germline CDR1 SGHRS, CDR2 YFSETQ. V lost 2 bases, J lost 2 bases, and 4 bases stayed unmatched. Notes on the study in general: Patients used several TRBV segments, including TRBV5-6, TRBV5-1 and TRBV20-1, more often than controls.

The sequence came from a girl between 10 and 17 years old with multiple sclerosis. Source material: blood. The V gene is TRBV5-1, the J gene TRBJ2-7; 10 nucleotides align to TRBD1. CDR3 sequence reads: CASSFTGQGPYEQYF. CDR3 DNA sequence: TGCGCCAGCAGCTTCACGGGACAGGGGCCCTACGAGCAGTACTTC.